This T cell receptor (beta chain) was sequenced for a study of shared clonotypes between healthy human individuals. This clone was detected once. The antigen remains unidentified. Division of CD4+ cells produced a CD45RA+ naive subset and a CD45RA-negative memory subset. Study observations and caveats: Clonotypes that were shared across a handful of donors made up around 5.5% of naive CD4 clonotypes.

CDR1 and CDR2 (germline): LNHNV, YYDKDF (reference sequence). The CDR3 contains 15 residues. The V segment lost 0 bases and the J segment 4 bases; nucleotides outside the gene matches: 2. Per the study methods: With immunoSEQ giving junction-only sequences and no quality scores, filtering differed. TCRdb's copy holds only in-frame clones and misses some; the assay was immunoSEQ multiplex PCR. The V and J calls and clone size come from that table; D and trimming were worked out from the DNA. The table has about 2.3 million clones, 90% to 95% seen once. This sequence was found in a man between 18 and 29 years old in good health. Some clones in this sample may be carry-over from other donors' samples. V usage is TRBV15 and J usage is TRBJ1-4, with 7 bases aligning to TRBD1. Sample: naive CD4+ T cells from PBMCs. The subset denotes: CD45RA+ positively selected. This CDR3 reads CATSRENRGNEKLFF. The CDR3, as DNA: TGTGCCACCAGCAGAGAGAACAGGGGTAATGAAAAACTGTTTTTT.